The clone carrying this T cell receptor (beta chain) appeared many times. Its antigen remains unidentified. Trimming took off 4 bases at V and 12 bases at J, with 19 bases between the two ends. Germline V gene lookup returns CDR1 SGHTA and CDR2 FQGTGA. The CDR3 spans 15 residues. The study made its TCR cDNA through 5'RACE template switching. That step introduced a universal primer site along with UMIs. A single record per CDR3 protein comes from TCRdb applying MiXCR to the 5' RACE reads. The sample has about 250,000 distinct CDR3 sequences, about 3.9% seen once. This sample is drawn from a study of T cells after yellow fever vaccination. Study conclusions and caveats: Although most clonotypes did not, a small share appeared in both CD4 and CD8 compartments. Clones that expanded after primary vaccination mostly reappeared after the booster (less than 98% CD4, roughly 90% CD8). Weaker, the secondary response peaked sooner, at day 5 versus 15.

The V and J genes are TRBV7-3 and TRBJ1-6; the D gene is possibly TRBD1 (5 bases). This TCR derives from a man aged 18 to 29 who received the YFV17D yellow fever vaccine. Specimen: PBMCs, collected 15 days after the yellow fever booster vaccination. The CDR3 region is CASSSGGGLRLPLHF. The CDR3 DNA reads TGTGCCAGCAGCTCCGGTGGGGGACTCAGGCTACCCCTCCACTTT.